These T cell receptor beta chains were read from a single sample in a study of vaccination and CD4 T cells after COVID-19. Their antigen targets remain unknown. MiXCR, run by TCRdb on the PCR reads, gives a single entry per CDR3 protein. The sample has around 8,600 distinct CDR3 sequences, around two thirds seen once; the top ten hold under 40%. The source material was CD4+ T cells from blood, cultured in vitro. The source of these receptors is a human donor who had recovered from COVID-19. Both conserved end residues are part of each CDR3. A D gene is named only where the DNA matches it firmly. The size entry is marked missing in some rows and otherwise reads once, few, many or a size class.

j_call cdr3_length clone_size v_call d_call cdr3_nt cdr3_aa
TRBJ2-3 14 . TRBV7-9 . TGTGCCAGCAGCTTAGTCGGGGTCCGGGATACGCAGTATTTT CASSLVGVRDTQYF
TRBJ2-3 13 few TRBV6-2/TRBV6-3 . TGTGCCAGCCGCCCCGCCCGGCCAGATACGCAGTATTTT CASRPARPDTQYF
TRBJ2-1 14 . TRBV20-1 TRBD2 TGCAGTGCTAGATGGGCGGGAGACTACAATGAGCAGTTCTTC CSARWAGDYNEQFF
TRBJ1-1 12 . TRBV20-1 . TGCAGTGCTAGGAGGGGAGGCACTGAAGCTTTCTTT CSARRGGTEAFF
TRBJ2-3 16 . TRBV6-1 . TGTGCCAGCAGTGGAGGGATGAGAGATGGCACAGATACGCAGTATTTT CASSGGMRDGTDTQYF
TRBJ1-6 15 . TRBV11-3 . TGTGCCAGCAGCTCTCTCCGGGAAAATAATTCACCCCTCCACTTT CASSSLRENNSPLHF
TRBJ1-5 14 . TRBV2 . TGTGCCAGCAGTCGAAGAGTGGGAAATCAGCCCCAGCATTTT CASSRRVGNQPQHF
TRBJ1-5 13 . TRBV2 . TGTGCCAGCGGGGAAAATAGCAATCAGCCCCAGCATTTT CASGENSNQPQHF
TRBJ1-3 15 . TRBV2 TRBD1 TGTGCCAGCAGCCGACAGGGGGGCGAAGGAAACACCATATATTTT CASSRQGGEGNTIYF
TRBJ1-5 17 once TRBV7-8 . TGTGCCAGCAGCTCCGGGACCTTAAAAGGGAGCAATCAGCCCCAGCATTTT CASSSGTLKGSNQPQHF
TRBJ1-5 13 once TRBV6-1 . TGTGCCAGCAGACCGGACAAGGCTCAGCCCCAGCATTTT CASRPDKAQPQHF
TRBJ1-2 12 few TRBV6-1 TRBD1 TGTGCCAGCATTTGGGACAGGGTGAGCTACACCTTC CASIWDRVSYTF
TRBJ2-5 14 . TRBV7-9 TRBD2 TGTGCCAGCAGCTCCGGACTAGCGGGGGGGACCCAGTACTTC CASSSGLAGGTQYF
TRBJ2-2 18 . TRBV27 TRBD2 TGTGCCAGCAGTTTAGTTCTGGGGACTAGGTTTTTGAACGGGGAGCTGTTTTTT CASSLVLGTRFLNGELFF
TRBJ1-6 15 . TRBV27 TRBD1 TGTGCCAGCAGCCAGACAGGGGAATATAATTCACCCCTCCACTTT CASSQTGEYNSPLHF
TRBJ2-3 15 . TRBV19 TRBD1 TGTGCCAGTAGTCTACAGGGGAAGGGTTCAGATACGCAGTATTTT CASSLQGKGSDTQYF
TRBJ1-5 18 . TRBV4-2 . TGTGCCGGCAGCCAAGGAAAGAGGGGTGCAATCCCCGCACAGCCCCAGCATTTT CAGSQGKRGAIPAQPQHF
TRBJ1-1 14 few TRBV5-4 . TGTGCCAGCAGCTTGGGACTTTCGAGTACTGAAGCTTTCTTT CASSLGLSSTEAFF
TRBJ2-3 14 . TRBV27 TRBD1 TGTGCCAGCAGCCGGGACAGGGTCGCAGATACGCAGTATTTT CASSRDRVADTQYF
TRBJ2-5 15 . TRBV25-1 . TGTGCCAGCAGTGACGGCGGGGCCGGAGGTGAGACCCAGTACTTC CASSDGGAGGETQYF
TRBJ1-2 15 . TRBV10-3 TRBD1 TGTGCCATCAGTCAAGACAGGGAGATCAGCTATGGCTACACCTTC CAISQDREISYGYTF
TRBJ1-5 13 few TRBV7-8 . TGTGCCAGCAGCTTACCGGGGCTTCAGCCCCAGCATTTT CASSLPGLQPQHF
TRBJ2-1 14 once TRBV29-1 TRBD1 TGCAGCGTTACCCCGGGACAGGGTAACAATGAGCAGTTCTTC CSVTPGQGNNEQFF
TRBJ1-1 12 . TRBV12-3/TRBV12-4 . TGTGCCAGCAGTCAAGGACACGGAGTAGCTTTCTTT CASSQGHGVAFF
TRBJ2-3 14 . TRBV10-3 . TGTGCCACCAACGGGGTAGCGAGAACAGATACGCAGTATTTT CATNGVARTDTQYF
TRBJ1-1 14 few TRBV20-1 . TGCAGTGCTAGGGGGGGGCCGGTGAACACTGAAGCTTTCTTT CSARGGPVNTEAFF
TRBJ2-1 16 . TRBV28 . TGTGCCAGCAGTTCCCCTCGGATTAACTCCTACAATGAGCAGTTCTTC CASSSPRINSYNEQFF
TRBJ1-1 11 . TRBV5-4 . TGTGCCAGCAGCCGTAACACTGAAGCTTTCTTT CASSRNTEAFF
TRBJ2-7 17 . TRBV6-7 TRBD1 TGTGCCAGCAGTGGGACAGCAGTACTGATATCCTCCTACGAGCAGTACTTC CASSGTAVLISSYEQYF